The sequence of this T cell receptor (beta chain) was determined in a study of cytomegalovirus exposure and HLA in healthy donors. General study points: The listing of roughly 160 TCR beta chains classed them as cytomegalovirus-associated.

It was with 60 Vbeta and 13 Jbeta primers that the PCR ran. Generated by immunoSEQ multiplex PCR, the TCRdb table keeps only in-frame clones and is missing some. The data show fewer than 150,000 clones, under 85% seen once. The CDR3 runs to 14 residues. Germline CDR1 is MNHEY and CDR2 is SMNVEV (reference sequence). The V end lost 0 bases, the J end lost 7 bases, and 13 bases lay between the germline ends. This clone was seen a single time. Its target is unknown. The source material was PBMCs. This TCR was sampled from a man aged 25-45 years in good health and CMV-seronegative. The chain combines TRBV27 with TRBJ2-7, with D perhaps TRBD2 (5 bases). The DNA for the CDR3 is TGTGCCAGCAGTTTATCCACAGTTTGGGAGGAGCAGTACTTC. Protein sequence: CASSLSTVWEEQYF.